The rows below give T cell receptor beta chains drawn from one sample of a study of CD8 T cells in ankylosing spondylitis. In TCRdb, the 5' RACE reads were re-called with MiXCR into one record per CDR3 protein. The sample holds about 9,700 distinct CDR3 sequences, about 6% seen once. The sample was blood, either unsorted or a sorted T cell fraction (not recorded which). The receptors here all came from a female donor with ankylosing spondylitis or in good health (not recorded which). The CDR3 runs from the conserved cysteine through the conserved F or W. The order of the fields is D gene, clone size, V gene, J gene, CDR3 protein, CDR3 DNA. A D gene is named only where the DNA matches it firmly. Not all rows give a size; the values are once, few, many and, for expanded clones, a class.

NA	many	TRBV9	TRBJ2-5	CASSAGEREWETQYF	TGTGCCAGCAGCGCGGGCGAGAGGGAGTGGGAGACCCAGTACTTC
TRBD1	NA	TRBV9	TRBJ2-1	CASSGDRGLNEQFF	TGTGCCAGCAGCGGAGACAGGGGGCTAAATGAGCAGTTCTTC
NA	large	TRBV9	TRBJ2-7	CASSVAAGGLEQYF	TGTGCCAGCAGCGTAGCGGCAGGAGGCCTCGAGCAGTACTTC
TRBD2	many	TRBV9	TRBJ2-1	CASSARGAIYNEQFF	TGTGCCAGCAGCGCGCGGGGGGCGATCTACAATGAGCAGTTCTTC
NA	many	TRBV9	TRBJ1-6	CASRAGDSPLHF	TGTGCCAGCAGGGCCGGGGACTCACCCCTCCACTTT
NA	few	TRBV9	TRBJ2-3	CASSAQGRKTDTQYF	TGTGCCAGCAGCGCCCAAGGACGGAAGACAGATACGCAGTATTTT
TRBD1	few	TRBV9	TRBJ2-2	CASSVPSTGGANTGELFF	TGTGCCAGCAGCGTCCCCTCTACAGGGGGCGCGAACACCGGGGAGCTGTTTTTT
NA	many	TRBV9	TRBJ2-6	CASSVAISGANVLTF	TGTGCCAGCAGCGTAGCTATCTCTGGGGCCAACGTCCTGACTTTC
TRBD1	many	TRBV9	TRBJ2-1	CASSAPGQGEHEQFF	TGTGCCAGCAGCGCGCCGGGACAGGGGGAGCATGAGCAGTTCTTC
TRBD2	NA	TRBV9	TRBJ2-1	CASSVGSGGSNEQFF	TGTGCCAGCAGCGTAGGTAGCGGGGGGTCTAATGAGCAGTTCTTC
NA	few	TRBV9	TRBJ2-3	CASSVAPGAGDTQYF	TGTGCCAGCAGCGTAGCTCCGGGGGCAGGCGATACGCAGTATTTT
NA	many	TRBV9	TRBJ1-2	CASTLTGAPNYGYTF	TGTGCCAGCACGCTTACAGGCGCTCCTAACTATGGCTACACCTTC
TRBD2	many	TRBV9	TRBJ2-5	CASSLGDYQETQYF	TGTGCCAGCAGTCTAGGGGACTATCAAGAGACCCAGTACTTC
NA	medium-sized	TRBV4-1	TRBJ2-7	CASAQSLIGYEQYF	TGCGCCAGCGCCCAGAGTCTGATAGGATACGAGCAGTACTTC
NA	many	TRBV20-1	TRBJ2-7	CSAIWADTYEQYF	TGCAGTGCTATTTGGGCCGATACCTACGAGCAGTACTTC
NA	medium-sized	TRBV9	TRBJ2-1	CASSVGADPPNEQFF	TGTGCCAGCAGCGTAGGTGCGGATCCCCCCAATGAGCAGTTCTTC
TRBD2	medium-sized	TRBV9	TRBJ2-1	CASSERTSGSPPEQFF	TGTGCCAGCAGCGAGAGGACTAGCGGGAGTCCCCCTGAGCAGTTCTTC
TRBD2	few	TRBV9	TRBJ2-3	CASSSSGVKDTQYF	TGTGCCAGCAGCTCTAGCGGGGTTAAGGATACGCAGTATTTT
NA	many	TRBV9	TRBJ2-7	CASSAGYEQYF	TGTGCCAGCAGCGCCGGCTACGAGCAGTACTTC
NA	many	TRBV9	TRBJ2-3	CASSPDPDTQYF	TGTGCCAGCAGCCCAGACCCAGATACGCAGTATTTT
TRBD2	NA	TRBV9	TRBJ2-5	CASSEAGGQTQYF	TGTGCCAGCAGCGAGGCGGGAGGGCAGACCCAGTACTTC
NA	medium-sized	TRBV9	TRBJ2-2	CASSTDGHTGELFF	TGTGCCAGCAGCACGGACGGTCACACCGGGGAGCTGTTTTTT
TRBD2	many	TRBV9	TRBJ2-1	CASSSRGGGYNEQFF	TGTGCCAGCAGCTCGCGGGGGGGCGGGTACAATGAGCAGTTCTTC
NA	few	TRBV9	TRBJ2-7	CASSVAGTYNYEQYF	TGTGCCAGCAGCGTAGCGGGGACATACAACTACGAGCAGTACTTC
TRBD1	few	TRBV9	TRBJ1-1	CASSGDRLNTEAFF	TGTGCCAGCAGCGGGGACAGGCTGAACACTGAAGCTTTCTTT
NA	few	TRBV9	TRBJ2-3	CASSVVTDTQYF	TGTGCCAGCAGCGTAGTTACAGATACGCAGTATTTT
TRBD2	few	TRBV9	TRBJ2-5	CASSLAGGLETQYF	TGTGCCAGCAGCCTAGCGGGGGGACTGGAGACCCAGTACTTC
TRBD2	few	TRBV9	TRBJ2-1	CASSFGTSAGYNEQFF	TGTGCCAGCAGCTTTGGGACTAGCGCGGGATACAATGAGCAGTTCTTC